This T cell receptor (beta chain) was observed in a study of OX40 agonist ivuxolimab in advanced cancers. Study information: The study treated patients with ivuxolimab, an agonistic anti-OX40 (CD134) antibody.

Produced via immunoSEQ multiplex PCR; TCRdb's table is partial and in-frame only. The sample shows roughly 50,000 clones, approximately 86% of them seen only once. Germline lookup yields CDR1 SGHTA and CDR2 FQGNSA. The CDR3 is made up of 13 amino acids. The ends lost 4 bases at V and 8 bases at J; junction bases unmatched: 6. The source was CD4+ or CD8+ T cells sorted from blood, collected in a trial of the OX40 agonist ivuxolimab. The chain recombines TRBV7-2 with TRBJ1-2; 8 bases are a match to TRBD1. The source of this sequence is an adult with an advanced solid tumor such as melanoma, head and neck, liver or kidney cancer. CDR3 loop: CASSSGQGWGYTF. In nucleotides, the CDR3 is TGTGCCAGCAGCTCCGGACAGGGTTGGGGCTACACCTTC.